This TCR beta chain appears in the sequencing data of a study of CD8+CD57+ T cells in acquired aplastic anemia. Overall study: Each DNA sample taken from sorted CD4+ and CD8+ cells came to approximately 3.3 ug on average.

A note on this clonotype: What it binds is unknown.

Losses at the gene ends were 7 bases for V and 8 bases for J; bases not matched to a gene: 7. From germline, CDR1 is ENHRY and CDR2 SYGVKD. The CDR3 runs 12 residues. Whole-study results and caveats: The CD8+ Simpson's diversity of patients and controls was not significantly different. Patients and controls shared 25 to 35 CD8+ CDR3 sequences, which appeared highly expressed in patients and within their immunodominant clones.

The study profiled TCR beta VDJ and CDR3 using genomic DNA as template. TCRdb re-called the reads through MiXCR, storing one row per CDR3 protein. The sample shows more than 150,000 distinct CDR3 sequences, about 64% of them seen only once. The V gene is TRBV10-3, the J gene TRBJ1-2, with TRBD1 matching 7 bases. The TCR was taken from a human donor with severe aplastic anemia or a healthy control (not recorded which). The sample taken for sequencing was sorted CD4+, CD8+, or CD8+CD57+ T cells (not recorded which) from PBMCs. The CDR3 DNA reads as TGTGCCATCACCCTAACAGGGGAAGGCTACACCTTC. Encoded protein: CAITLTGEGYTF.